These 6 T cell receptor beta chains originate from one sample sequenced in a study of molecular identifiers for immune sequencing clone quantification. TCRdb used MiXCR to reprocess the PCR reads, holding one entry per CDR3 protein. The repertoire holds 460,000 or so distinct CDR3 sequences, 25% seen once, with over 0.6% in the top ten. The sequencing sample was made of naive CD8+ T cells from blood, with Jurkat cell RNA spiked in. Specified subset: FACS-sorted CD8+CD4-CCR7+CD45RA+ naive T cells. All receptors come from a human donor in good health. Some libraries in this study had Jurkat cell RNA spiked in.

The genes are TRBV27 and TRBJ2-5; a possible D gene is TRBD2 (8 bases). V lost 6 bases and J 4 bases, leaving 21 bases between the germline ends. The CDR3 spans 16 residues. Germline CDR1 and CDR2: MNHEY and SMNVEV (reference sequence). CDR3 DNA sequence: TGTGCCAGCAGACCACTAGCGGTGGAGGGGGCAGAGACCCAGTACTTC. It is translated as CASRPLAVEGAETQYF.

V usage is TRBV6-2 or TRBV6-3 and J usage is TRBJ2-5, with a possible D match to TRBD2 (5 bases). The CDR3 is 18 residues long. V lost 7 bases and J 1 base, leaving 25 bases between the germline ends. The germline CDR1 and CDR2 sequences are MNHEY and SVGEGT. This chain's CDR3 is CASTPRTDNRGLQETQYF. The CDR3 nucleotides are TGTGCCAGCACACCTCGAACGGATAACCGGGGTCTCCAAGAGACCCAGTACTTC.

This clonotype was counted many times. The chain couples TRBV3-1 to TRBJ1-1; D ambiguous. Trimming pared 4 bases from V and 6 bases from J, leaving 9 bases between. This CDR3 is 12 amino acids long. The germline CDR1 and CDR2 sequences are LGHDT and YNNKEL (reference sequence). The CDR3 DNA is TGTGCCAGCAGCCCGGGCCTCGCTGAAGCTTTCTTT. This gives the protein CASSPGLAEAFF.

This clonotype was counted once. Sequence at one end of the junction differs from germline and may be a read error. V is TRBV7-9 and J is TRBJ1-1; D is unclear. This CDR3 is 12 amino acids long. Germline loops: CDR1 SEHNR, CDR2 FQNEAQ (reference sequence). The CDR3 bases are TGTGCCGGCAGTGATGAGAACACTGAAGCTTTCTTT. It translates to CAGSDENTEAFF.

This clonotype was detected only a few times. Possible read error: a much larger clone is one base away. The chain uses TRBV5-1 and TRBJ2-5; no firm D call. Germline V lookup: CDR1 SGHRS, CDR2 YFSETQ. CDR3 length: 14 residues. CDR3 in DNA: TGCGCCAGCAGCCGCCGGACGGGTGAAGAGGCCCAGTACTTC. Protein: CASSRRTGEEAQYF.

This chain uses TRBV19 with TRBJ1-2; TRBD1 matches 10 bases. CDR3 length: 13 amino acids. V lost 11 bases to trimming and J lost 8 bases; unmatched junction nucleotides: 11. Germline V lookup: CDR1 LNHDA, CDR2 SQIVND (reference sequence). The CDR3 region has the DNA TGTGCCGGTACCCAGACAGGGGGCCTGGGCTACACCTTC. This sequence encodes CAGTQTGGLGYTF.